Listed below are T cell receptor beta chains from one sample, sequenced in a study of T cell repertoires in cytomegalovirus infection. A single record per CDR3 protein comes from TCRdb applying MiXCR to the reads. Here the sample spans more than 45,000 distinct CDR3 sequences, around 20% being singletons. No cognate antigen is known for these TCRs. The sequencing here drew on CD8+ T cells from cultured PBMCs, taken from culture after CMV antigen stimulation. The source is a human donor in good health (CMV status not recorded). Some clones in this sample may be carry-over from other donors' samples. Each CDR3 is given without its conserved first and last residue. The D gene is left open where the match is weak.

TRBV7-9	NA	16	TRBJ2-1	ASSLSSPGDRPYGEQF
TRBV4-1	NA	14	TRBJ2-2	ASRQLAIRGSGELF
TRBV7-6	NA	14	TRBJ2-2	ASSDTKVGGTGELF
TRBV7-2	NA	14	TRBJ2-2	ASSPDRDWNPGELF
TRBV7-8	TRBD1	9	TRBJ2-1	ASRTGAKQF
TRBV7-8	NA	10	TRBJ2-2	ASTTVPGELF
TRBV27	TRBD2	12	TRBJ2-3	ASRGRGGKDTQY
TRBV7-9	TRBD1	14	TRBJ2-1	ASSFEQGGARNEQF
TRBV11-2	TRBD2	12	TRBJ2-7	ASSPSGGRREQY
TRBV5-6	NA	13	TRBJ2-1	ASSSRRLPYNEQF
TRBV19	NA	14	TRBJ2-3	ASSIGSSSPTDTQY
TRBV5-5	NA	14	TRBJ1-5	ASSLTQTYSNQPQH
TRBV25-1	NA	13	TRBJ2-3	ASSPGRQYADTQY
TRBV5-4	NA	12	TRBJ2-7	ASSLRVSGDEQY
TRBV7-2	TRBD2	13	TRBJ2-2	ASSLEGLATGELF
TRBV14	NA	13	TRBJ1-3	ASSLGGGAGNTIY
TRBV12-5	NA	11	TRBJ1-1	ASALRGGTEAF
TRBV7-2	NA	9	TRBJ2-3	ASSYGPGWD
TRBV7-2	NA	10	TRBJ1-1	ASSLGFAEAF
TRBV2	NA	12	TRBJ1-1	ASNNRVMDTEAF
TRBV10-3	NA	13	TRBJ1-5	AISESSGENQPQH
TRBV9	NA	14	TRBJ1-3	ASSFDSGTSGNTIY
TRBV11-2	TRBD1	10	TRBJ2-2	ASRRTGGELF
TRBV7-2	NA	13	TRBJ2-2	ASSSRDTNTGELF
TRBV7-6	NA	10	TRBJ2-2	ASSLASGELF
TRBV7-2	TRBD1	14	TRBJ2-1	ASTREHGQAYNEQF
TRBV6-6	TRBD1	11	TRBJ1-6	ASSYSKTGTLH
TRBV27	NA	13	TRBJ2-1	ASSLMRGGGNEQF
TRBV4-3	TRBD1	12	TRBJ2-1	ASSQGQGYNEQF
TRBV12-3/TRBV12-4	NA	11	TRBJ2-1	ASSLGVYNEQF
TRBV7-2	NA	10	TRBJ1-1	ASSFWGTEAF
TRBV7-9	TRBD1	13	TRBJ2-1	ASSSDQGVYNEQF
TRBV27	NA	13	TRBJ2-7	ASSLAGRSPHEQY
TRBV5-5	NA	12	TRBJ2-5	ASSLDRGGETQY
TRBV20-1	TRBD2	13	TRBJ2-3	SAAPSGKSTDTQY
TRBV6-2/TRBV6-3	TRBD1	14	TRBJ1-5	ASSTSRDRGNQPQH
TRBV7-2	NA	11	TRBJ2-2	ASSLKSTGELF
TRBV24-1	NA	12	TRBJ1-5	ATKTREPNQPQH
TRBV4-3	TRBD2	12	TRBJ2-7	ASSSGTSGYEQY